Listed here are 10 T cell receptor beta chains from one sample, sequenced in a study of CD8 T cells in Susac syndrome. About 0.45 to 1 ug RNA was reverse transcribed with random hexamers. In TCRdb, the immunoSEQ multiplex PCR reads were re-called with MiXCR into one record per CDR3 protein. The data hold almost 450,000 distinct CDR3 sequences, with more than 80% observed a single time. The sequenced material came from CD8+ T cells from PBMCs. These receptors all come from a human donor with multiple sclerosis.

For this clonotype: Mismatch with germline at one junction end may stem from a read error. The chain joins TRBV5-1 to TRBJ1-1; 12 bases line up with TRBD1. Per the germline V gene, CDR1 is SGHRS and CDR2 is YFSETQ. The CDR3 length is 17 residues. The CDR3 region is CAGSLEGQGALNTEAFF. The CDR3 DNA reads TGCGCCGGCAGCTTGGAGGGACAGGGGGCATTGAACACTGAAGCTTTCTTT.

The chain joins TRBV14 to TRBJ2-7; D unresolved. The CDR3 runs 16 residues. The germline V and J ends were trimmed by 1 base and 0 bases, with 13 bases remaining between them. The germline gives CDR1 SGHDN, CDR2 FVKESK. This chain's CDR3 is CASSQVWAVSSYEQYF. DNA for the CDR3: TGTGCCAGCAGCCAAGTATGGGCCGTGTCCTCCTACGAGCAGTACTTC.

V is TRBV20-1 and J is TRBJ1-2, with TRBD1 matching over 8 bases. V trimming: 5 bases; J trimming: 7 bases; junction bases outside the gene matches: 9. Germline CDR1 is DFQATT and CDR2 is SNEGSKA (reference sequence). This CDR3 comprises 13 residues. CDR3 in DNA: TGCAGTGCTGGAGCCAGGGGGCTGTTTGGCTACACCTTC. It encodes CSAGARGLFGYTF.

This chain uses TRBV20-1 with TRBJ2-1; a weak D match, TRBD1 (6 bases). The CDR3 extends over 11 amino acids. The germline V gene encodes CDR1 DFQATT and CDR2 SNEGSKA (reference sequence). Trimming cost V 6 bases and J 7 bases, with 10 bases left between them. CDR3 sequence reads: CSADSYNEQFF. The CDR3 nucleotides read TGCAGTGCGGACAGTTATAATGAGCAGTTCTTC.

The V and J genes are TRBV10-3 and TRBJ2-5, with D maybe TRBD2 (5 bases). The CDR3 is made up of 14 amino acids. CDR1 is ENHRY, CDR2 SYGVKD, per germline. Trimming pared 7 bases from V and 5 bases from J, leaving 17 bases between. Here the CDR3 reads CAINRDEELETQYF. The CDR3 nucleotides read TGTGCCATCAACCGGGATGAGGAATTGGAGACCCAGTACTTC.

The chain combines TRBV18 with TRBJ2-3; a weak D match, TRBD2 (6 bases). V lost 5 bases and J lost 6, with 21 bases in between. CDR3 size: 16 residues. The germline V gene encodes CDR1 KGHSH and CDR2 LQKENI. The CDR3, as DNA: TGTGCCAGCTCAACCGGGAGAGGCCTATCAGGGGATACGCAGTATTTT. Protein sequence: CASSTGRGLSGDTQYF.

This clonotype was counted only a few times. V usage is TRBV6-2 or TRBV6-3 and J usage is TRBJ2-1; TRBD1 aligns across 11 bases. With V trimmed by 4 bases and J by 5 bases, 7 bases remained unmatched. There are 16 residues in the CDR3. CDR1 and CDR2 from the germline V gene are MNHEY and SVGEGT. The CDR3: CASSSSDRGLDNEQFF. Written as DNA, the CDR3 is TGTGCCAGCAGTTCCTCGGACAGGGGGCTTGACAATGAGCAGTTCTTC.

In nucleotides, the CDR3 is TGTGCCAGCAGCTTGGACAGGGCGGCCTACGAGCAGTACTTC. This encodes CASSLDRAAYEQYF. The chain is built from TRBV11-2 and TRBJ2-7, with 8 nucleotides matching TRBD1. Unmatched junction bases numbered 3, after V lost 3 bases and J lost 2 bases. The CDR3 contains 14 residues. Germline CDR1 reads SGHAT; CDR2 reads FQNNGV.

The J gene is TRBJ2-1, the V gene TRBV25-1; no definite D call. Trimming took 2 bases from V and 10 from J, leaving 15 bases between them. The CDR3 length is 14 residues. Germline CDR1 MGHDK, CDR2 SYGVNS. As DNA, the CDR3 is TGTGCCAGCAGTGAAATGGAGTTGTACAGCGAGCAGTTCTTC. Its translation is CASSEMELYSEQFF. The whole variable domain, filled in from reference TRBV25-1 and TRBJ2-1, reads EADIYQTPRYLVIGTGKKITLECSQTMGHDKMYWYQQDPGMELHLIHYSYGVNSTEKGDLSSESTVSRIRTEHFPLTLESARPSHTSQYLCASSEMELYSEQFFGPGTRLTVL.

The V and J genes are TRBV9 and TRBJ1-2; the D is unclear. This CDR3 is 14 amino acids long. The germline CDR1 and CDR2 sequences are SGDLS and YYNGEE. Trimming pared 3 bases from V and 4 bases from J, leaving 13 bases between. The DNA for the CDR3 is TGTGCCAGCAGCGCTCCCCGACCTACCTATGGCTACACCTTC. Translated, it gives CASSAPRPTYGYTF. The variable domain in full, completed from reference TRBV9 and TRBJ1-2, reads DSGVTQTPKHLITATGQRVTLRCSPRSGDLSVYWYQQSLDQGLQFLIQYYNGEERAKGNILERFSAQQFPDLHSELNLSSLELGDSALYFCASSAPRPTYGYTFGSGTRLTVV.